A single sample is the source of the 14 T cell receptor beta chains below, sequenced in a study of cytomegalovirus exposure and HLA in healthy donors. The protocol was immunoSEQ multiplex PCR, while the TCRdb copy is restricted to in-frame clones and leaves out a portion. This sample yields more than 65,000 clones, of which about 92% are seen a single time; 0.65% to 0.7% belongs to the top ten. Material for sequencing was PBMCs. These receptors were taken from a man aged 18 to 30 in good health and CMV-seronegative.

In this sample, this clone turned up once. V and J are TRBV5-5 and TRBJ1-2; 8 nucleotides line up with TRBD1. This CDR3 region has 15 residues. Trimming at V came to 1 base and at J to 3 bases, leaving 5 bases not matched to a gene. CDR1 and CDR2 from the germline V gene are SGHKS and YYEKEE (reference sequence). CDR3 protein: CASSLIRGQDYGYTF. The CDR3 DNA sequence: TGTGCCAGCAGCTTGATCAGGGGGCAGGACTATGGCTACACCTTC.

The gene calls are TRBV5-1 and TRBJ2-2; tentative D call: TRBD1 (6 bases). With 4 bases removed from V and 0 bases from J, the gap between germline ends came to 13 bases. Germline-derived CDR1 and CDR2 are SGHRS and YFSETQ. This CDR3 spans 16 amino acids. The CDR3 DNA reads TGCGCCAGCAGCCTTCAGGGGTTCGCGAACACCGGGGAGCTGTTTTTT. Residues: CASSLQGFANTGELFF. Complete variable domain (other parts from reference TRBV5-1 and TRBJ2-2): KAGVTQTPRYLIKTRGQQVTLSCSPISGHRSVSWYQQTPGQGLQFLFEYFSETQRNKGNFPGRFSGRQFSNSRSEMNVSTLELGDSALYLCASSLQGFANTGELFFGEGSRLTVL.

The chain carries TRBV7-9 and TRBJ1-4; 8 nucleotides match TRBD1. The V segment lost 5 bases and the J segment 6 bases; nucleotides outside the gene matches: 8. Per germline, CDR1 SEHNR and CDR2 FQNEAQ (reference sequence). The CDR3 is 15 amino acids. Here the CDR3 reads CASSTKQGDHEKLFF. In DNA, the CDR3 is TGTGCCAGCAGCACAAAACAGGGGGACCATGAAAAACTGTTTTTT. The full variable domain, rest sourced from reference TRBV7-9 and TRBJ1-4, is DTGVSQNPRHKITKRGQNVTFRCDPISEHNRLYWYRQTLGQGPEFLTYFQNEAQLEKSRLLSDRFSAERPKGSFSTLEIQRTEQGDSAMYLCASSTKQGDHEKLFFGSGTQLSVL.

The J gene is TRBJ2-7, the V gene TRBV5-1; 10 bases map to TRBD2. Germline V gene lookup returns CDR1 SGHRS and CDR2 YFSETQ. Trimming cost V 0 bases and J 9 bases; bases outside gene matches: 12. This CDR3 has 16 amino acids. The CDR3 sequence: CASSLGLAGDLRAQYF. The CDR3, as DNA: TGCGCCAGCAGCTTGGGGCTAGCGGGGGACCTCCGGGCGCAGTACTTC. The full variable domain, completed using reference TRBV5-1 and TRBJ2-7, is KAGVTQTPRYLIKTRGQQVTLSCSPISGHRSVSWYQQTPGQGLQFLFEYFSETQRNKGNFPGRFSGRQFSNSRSEMNVSTLELGDSALYLCASSLGLAGDLRAQYFGPGTRLTVT.

The chain couples TRBV10-3 to TRBJ1-6, with 8 bases lining up with TRBD1. The CDR3 runs 15 residues. From germline, CDR1 is ENHRY and CDR2 SYGVKD. Losses at the gene ends were 5 bases for V and 8 bases for J; bases not matched to a gene: 8. CDR3 protein: CAISYEKTGDSPLHF. CDR3 nucleotides: TGTGCCATCAGTTACGAAAAGACAGGGGATTCACCCCTCCACTTT.

The J gene is TRBJ2-7, the V gene TRBV11-2; TRBD1 agrees at 7 bases. The CDR3 totals 14 residues. Germline V gives CDR1 SGHAT, CDR2 FQNNGV. Trimming cost V 3 bases and J 1 base; bases outside gene matches: 3. The CDR3 nucleotides are TGTGCCAGCAGCTTGGACAGGCTGTCCTACGAGCAGTACTTC. This encodes CASSLDRLSYEQYF.

The chain recombines TRBV25-1 with TRBJ2-3; no definite D call. V lost 7 bases to trimming and J lost 2 bases, with 4 bases between them. The CDR3 consists of 11 residues. Germline values: CDR1 MGHDK, CDR2 SYGVNS. CDR3 residues: CASTNTDTQYF. Here the CDR3 DNA reads TGTGCCAGCACAAACACAGATACGCAGTATTTT.

The chain couples TRBV19 to TRBJ1-5, with D possibly matching TRBD1 (6 bases). The CDR3 totals 16 residues. Deletions cut 5 bases from V and 6 bases from J, with 20 bases between. The germline V gene has CDR1 LNHDA and CDR2 SQIVND (reference sequence). CDR3 nucleotides: TGTGCCAGTAGTGCCTCGGGCGGGGGCCGTGGTCAGCCCCAGCATTTT. Translating gives CASSASGGGRGQPQHF.

The gene calls are TRBV19 and TRBJ1-1; D ambiguous. The length of the CDR3 is 13 residues. Looked up from germline, CDR1 is LNHDA and CDR2 is SQIVND (reference sequence). Trimming removed 6 bases from V and 10 bases from J, with 18 bases in between. Here the CDR3 DNA reads TGTGCCAGTAGGACCTCGATGCTGGCGGCAGCTTTCTTT. Its protein is CASRTSMLAAAFF.

The chain links TRBV27 to TRBJ2-3; 8 positions match TRBD1. V gave up 5 bases and J gave up 3 bases; unmatched junction bases: 4. Germline V lookup: CDR1 MNHEY, CDR2 SMNVEV (reference sequence). This CDR3 comprises 14 residues. In DNA, the CDR3 is TGTGCCAGCAGTCCATACAGGGGGACAGATACGCAGTATTTT. This translates into CASSPYRGTDTQYF.

J is TRBJ1-2 and V is TRBV4-1; no clear D gene. V was clipped by 4 bases and J by 8 bases, with 14 bases between them. This CDR3 contains 13 residues. Germline V gives CDR1 MGHRA, CDR2 YSYEKL. Written as DNA, the CDR3 is TGCGCCAGCAGCCCACGAGGGTCCTTCGGCTACACCTTC. Amino acids: CASSPRGSFGYTF.

CDR3 sequence reads: CAIRGQGGDEQYF. CDR3 sequence (DNA): TGTGCCATCAGGGGACAGGGGGGAGACGAGCAGTACTTC. This chain links TRBV10-3 with TRBJ2-7; 11 bases agree with TRBD1. The CDR3 is 13 residues long. Trimming took 6 bases from V and 5 from J; bases not matched to a gene: 3. Germline-derived CDR1 and CDR2 are ENHRY and SYGVKD.

This clone was seen just once. This chain connects TRBV27 to TRBJ1-1; no firm D call. V lost 8 bases to trimming and J lost 5 bases, with 15 bases between them. This CDR3 has 13 residues. Germline loops: CDR1 MNHEY, CDR2 SMNVEV (reference sequence). CDR3: CASRETPGTEAFF. CDR3 sequence (DNA): TGTGCCAGCCGCGAGACTCCGGGTACTGAAGCTTTCTTT.

The chain couples TRBV6-5 to TRBJ1-1; D might be TRBD1 (6 bases). The CDR3 covers 15 residues. Germline V gene lookup returns CDR1 MNHEY and CDR2 SVGAGI. V gave up 0 bases and J gave up 4 bases, with 12 bases separating them. Here the CDR3 reads CASSYSRGGGTEAFF. The DNA for the CDR3 is TGTGCCAGCAGTTACTCGAGAGGGGGTGGCACTGAAGCTTTCTTT.